This T cell receptor beta chain was captured in a study of shared clonotypes between healthy human individuals. Study conclusions and caveats: Sampling covered blood only; tissue repertoires likely differ. Naive CD4 clonotype sharing across four donors was about 5%. Read depth was anticipated to influence clonotype sharing among donors. Larger estimated richness was generally recorded for naive subsets relative to memory subsets.

This CDR3 is 14 amino acids long. CD45RO negativity and positive selection for CCR7 defined naive CD8 cells, a population that excluded terminally differentiated effector memory CD45RA+ cells. Assay: immunoSEQ multiplex PCR; the TCRdb copy retains only in-frame clones and omits some. Of hundreds of thousands of clones in the sample, about 96% were seen once. On this clone: Its antigen remains unknown.

This sequence was found in a man aged 25 to 40 in good health. Sequencing used naive CD8+ T cells sorted from blood. The genes are TRBV21-1 and TRBJ2-7; the D call of TRBD1 is as the table states it, not checked on the DNA. TRBV21-1 is reported as a pseudogene. The CDR3 loop reads CASSKTGETYEQYF. CDR3 sequence (DNA): TGTGCCAGCAGCAAAACAGGGGAAACCTACGAGCAGTACTTC.